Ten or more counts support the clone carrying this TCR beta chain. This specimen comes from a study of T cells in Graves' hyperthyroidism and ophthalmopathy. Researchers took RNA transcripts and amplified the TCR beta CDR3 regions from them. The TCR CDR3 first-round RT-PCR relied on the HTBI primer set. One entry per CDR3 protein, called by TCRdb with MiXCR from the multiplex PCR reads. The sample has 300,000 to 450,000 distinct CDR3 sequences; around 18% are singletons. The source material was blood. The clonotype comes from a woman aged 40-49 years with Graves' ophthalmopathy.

The CDR3 DNA follows: TGTGCCATCAGTGAGTCGAAAGGGGGCCTTGTGAACACTGAAGCTTTCTTT. This translates into CAISESKGGLVNTEAFF. The V and J genes are TRBV10-3 and TRBJ1-1, with 7 bases fitting TRBD1. Germline values: CDR1 ENHRY, CDR2 SYGVKD. The CDR3 runs to 17 residues. Germline trimming cut 0 bases from V and 0 bases from J; bases unmatched to any gene: 7.